This T cell receptor (beta chain) is drawn from a study of T-cell reconstitution after alpha-beta-depleted transplantation in children. The study, taken as a whole, reports: Surviving recipient T cells and thymic progenitors accounted for the high day-60 TCRbeta diversity observed in some patients. T cells produced anew were the main source of T-cell counts and diversity one year after transplant.

This clonotype was counted at least ten times. Its antigen is currently unknown. A TCRbeta library incorporating unique molecular identifiers was prepared. One entry per CDR3 protein, called by TCRdb with MiXCR from the PCR reads. The sample has approximately 490,000 distinct CDR3 sequences; over 9.5% are singletons. Looked up from germline, CDR1 is MDHEN and CDR2 is SYDVKM. The V end lost 2 bases, the J end lost 2 bases, and 16 bases lay between the germline ends. The CDR3 length is 16 residues. This chain uses TRBV28 with TRBJ2-7, with D perhaps TRBD1 (6 bases). This clonotype was obtained from a child aged 2 to 9 with inherited bone marrow failure, due to receive a stem cell transplant. The sequenced sample was PBMCs, obtained before TCRalphabeta/CD19-depleted stem cell transplant. CDR3 sequence reads: CASSLDPAGVTYEQYF. CDR3 coding DNA: TGTGCCAGCAGTTTAGATCCGGCAGGGGTTACCTACGAGCAGTACTTC. The whole variable domain, filled in from reference TRBV28 and TRBJ2-7, reads DVKVTQSSRYLVKRTGEKVFLECVQDMDHENMFWYRQDPGLGLRLIYFSYDVKMKEKGDIPEGYSVSREKKERFSLILESASTNQTSMYLCASSLDPAGVTYEQYFGPGTRLTVT.